This passage covers 2 T cell receptor beta chains from one sample sequenced in a study of T-cell memory formation after mild COVID-19. TCRdb recomputed calls from the 5' RACE reads with MiXCR, one row per CDR3 protein. This sample has over 70,000 distinct CDR3 sequences; over 12% occur once, and the top ten carry approximately 40%. Sequences were obtained from PBMCs or a T cell subset sorted from them (not recorded which). The receptor set was obtained from a man aged 18 to 35 who had mild COVID-19 (a few samples of this study predate the infection). Cell type and time point are not known.

This CDR3 is CASSVQGSYTEAFF. The CDR3 nucleotides read TGTGCCAGCAGCGTACAGGGGTCATACACTGAAGCTTTCTTT. The chain links TRBV9 to TRBJ1-1; the D gene is possibly TRBD1 (6 bases). The CDR3 has 14 residues. V lost 1 base to trimming and J lost 3 bases, with 10 bases between them. Per the germline V gene, CDR1 is SGDLS and CDR2 is YYNGEE.

This rearrangement joins TRBV5-6 to TRBJ2-3; D gene ambiguous. Germline values: CDR1 SGHDT, CDR2 YYEEEE. Trimming took off 0 bases at V and 0 bases at J, with 14 bases between the two ends. The length of the CDR3 is 17 residues. DNA for the CDR3: TGTGCCAGCAGCTTGGCGTCTGGCACGAGAAGCACAGATACGCAGTATTTT. Protein sequence: CASSLASGTRSTDTQYF.